This TCR beta chain was documented in a study of human T cells and chemical hapten exposure. The CDR3 consists of 14 residues. Looked up from germline, CDR1 is SEHNR and CDR2 is FQNEAQ (reference sequence). V lost 5 bases, J lost 6 bases, and 10 bases stayed unmatched. There are many counts of this clonotype. TCRdb called the RACE reads again in MiXCR, with one record for every CDR3 protein. The sample includes 350,000 or so distinct CDR3 sequences, 6% to 8.5% of them seen just once. The time point: patch test 1, 2 weeks after DPC sensitization. As for treatment: therapeutic diphenylcyclopropenone sensitization with weekly scalp DPC.

This chain links TRBV7-9 with TRBJ2-7; 7 bases line up with TRBD2. The TCR originated in a woman aged 18-29 years with alopecia areata. Some clones in this sample may be carry-over from other donors' samples. The sample consisted of whole blood, taken in connection with sensitization to the hapten diphenylcyclopropenone (DPC). The CDR3 loop is CASSAQAGDFEQYF. CDR3 nucleotide sequence: TGTGCCAGCAGCGCCCAGGCGGGGGACTTCGAGCAGTACTTC.